One sample yielded the 8 T cell receptor beta chains listed below, sequenced in a study of CD8 T cells in Susac syndrome. The authors reverse transcribed roughly 0.5 to 1 ug RNA with random hexamers. TCRdb re-called the immunoSEQ multiplex PCR reads with MiXCR, one entry per CDR3 protein. The sample holds approximately 180,000 distinct CDR3 sequences; about 95% are singletons and the top ten take 0.085% to 0.1%. Sample: CD4+ T cells from PBMCs. These receptors were collected from a human donor with Susac syndrome.

The CDR3, as DNA: TGTGCCAGCAGCGTAGTCCCCCGGGGGCCCCAGTGGACTGAAGCTTTCTTT. Protein sequence: CASSVVPRGPQWTEAFF. V is TRBV9 and J is TRBJ1-1; possibly TRBD1 for D (6 bases). Germline V gene lookup returns CDR1 SGDLS and CDR2 YYNGEE. The CDR3 is made up of 17 amino acids. V lost 0 bases, J lost 5 bases, and 20 bases lay in between.

This chain links TRBV11-2 with TRBJ2-1; weak D call: TRBD2 (5 bases). Between the trimmed V and J ends, which lost 4 bases and 10 bases, there was a span of 14 bases. Germline CDR1 is SGHAT and CDR2 is FQNNGV. The CDR3 consists of 13 residues. The CDR3 spells CASSSGFRGEQFF. The CDR3 nucleotides are TGTGCCAGCAGCTCAGGATTCCGAGGGGAGCAGTTCTTC.

This chain links TRBV7-8 with TRBJ2-3, with 8 bases identical to TRBD1. CDR1 and CDR2 from the germline V gene are SGHVS and FQNEAQ. J gave up 1 base and V 7 bases, and 10 bases lay outside the gene matches. The CDR3 runs to 16 residues. The CDR3 DNA reads as TGTGCCAGCACCCTCCACAGGGGGGTTCGCACAGATACGCAGTATTTT. Its translation is CASTLHRGVRTDTQYF.

The chain carries TRBV28 and TRBJ1-2; tentative D call: TRBD1 (5 bases). The CDR3 has 12 residues. Per germline, CDR1 MDHEN and CDR2 SYDVKM. Trimming removed 6 bases at V and 3 bases at J, with 8 bases between. CDR3 in amino acids: CASRGGDYGYTF. CDR3 DNA sequence: TGTGCCAGCAGGGGAGGGGACTATGGCTACACCTTC.

This chain uses TRBV15 with TRBJ1-1, with D possibly matching TRBD1 (6 bases). There are 15 residues in the CDR3. V was trimmed by 8 bases and J by 2 bases, leaving 18 bases between them. Germline V lookup: CDR1 LNHNV, CDR2 YYDKDF (reference sequence). The CDR3 sequence: CATGRGGNSNTEAFF. The CDR3 DNA is TGTGCCACCGGGAGGGGGGGGAACTCCAACACTGAAGCTTTCTTT.

This clonotype was seen only once. The chain combines TRBV30 with TRBJ1-3; D uncertain. Per the germline V gene, CDR1 is GTSNPN and CDR2 is SVGIG (reference sequence). This CDR3 has 15 amino acids. Trimming removed 4 bases at V and 0 bases at J, with 13 bases between. Here the CDR3 reads CAWTLGLGSGNTIYF. CDR3 nucleotides: TGTGCCTGGACTCTGGGATTAGGCTCTGGAAACACCATATATTTT.

The chain employs TRBV5-4 and TRBJ2-1; 10 bases match TRBD1. The germline CDR1 and CDR2 sequences are SGHNT and YYREEE (reference sequence). The CDR3 loop spans 17 amino acids. V shed 4 bases, J shed 3 bases, and the junction held 10 bases outside the gene matches. The CDR3 loop is CASSEDPGQGIYNEQFF. Here the CDR3 DNA reads TGTGCCAGCAGCGAGGACCCGGGACAGGGGATCTACAATGAGCAGTTCTTC. Drawing the rest from reference TRBV5-4 and TRBJ2-1, the complete variable domain is ETGVTQSPTHLIKTRGQQVTLRCSSQSGHNTVSWYQQALGQGPQFIFQYYREEENGRGNFPPRFSGLQFPNYSSELNVNALELDDSALYLCASSEDPGQGIYNEQFFGPGTRLTVL.

This chain connects TRBV28 to TRBJ2-1, with a tentative D call TRBD2 (5 bases). Germline CDR1 MDHEN, CDR2 SYDVKM. V was cut by 2 bases and J by 7 bases, with 12 bases left in between. CDR3 size: 14 residues. CDR3 in amino acids: CASSLIGVGNEQFF. In DNA, the CDR3 is TGTGCCAGCAGTTTAATCGGGGTGGGAAATGAGCAGTTCTTC.